This TCR beta chain emerged from a study of blood T cell repertoires in COVID-19. As for the study in general: Some COVID-19 samples were acute and others convalescent; all came from the United States, Italy and Spain. PBMCs, B-cell-depleted T cells, or T cells were the source of the cDNA or gDNA that made up the material.

This clone was observed many times. The V end was cut by 6 bases, the J end by 4 bases, with 10 bases between. The germline V gene has CDR1 MGHDK and CDR2 SYGVNS. The CDR3 consists of 12 residues. The protocol was immunoSEQ multiplex PCR, while the TCRdb copy is restricted to in-frame clones and leaves out a portion. The top ten hold approximately 4.5% of the sample, which has over 350,000 clones, around 89% seen once. V gene TRBV25-1 combines with J gene TRBJ2-7; D not certain. The sequenced material came from peripheral blood. The sequence derives from a woman in her thirties with acute or convalescent COVID-19. The CDR3, as DNA: TGTGCCAGCAGCACAACAGAGTACGAGCAGTACTTC. Protein sequence: CASSTTEYEQYF.